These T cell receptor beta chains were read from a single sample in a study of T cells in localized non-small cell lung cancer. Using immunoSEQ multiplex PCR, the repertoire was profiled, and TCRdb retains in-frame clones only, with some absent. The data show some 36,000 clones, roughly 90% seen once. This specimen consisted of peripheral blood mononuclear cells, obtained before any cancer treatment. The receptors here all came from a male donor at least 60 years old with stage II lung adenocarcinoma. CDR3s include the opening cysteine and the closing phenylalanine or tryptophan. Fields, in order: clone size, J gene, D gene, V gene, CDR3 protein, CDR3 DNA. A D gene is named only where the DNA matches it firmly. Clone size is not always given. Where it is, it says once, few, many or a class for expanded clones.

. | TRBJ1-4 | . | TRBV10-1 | CASSESPGPNEKLFF | TGCGCCAGCAGTGAGTCACCAGGACCTAATGAAAAACTGTTTTTT
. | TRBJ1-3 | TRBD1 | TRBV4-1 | CASSKEGQGNTIYF | TGCGCCAGCAGCAAAGAGGGACAGGGGAATACCATATATTTT
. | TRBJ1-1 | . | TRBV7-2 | CASSDNRYTEAFF | TGTGCCAGCAGCGATAATAGGTACACTGAAGCTTTCTTT
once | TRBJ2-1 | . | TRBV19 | CASSIRTGVSSGSPNEQFF | TGTGCCAGTAGTATTCGGACAGGGGTTTCCAGCGGGAGCCCCAATGAGCAGTTCTTC
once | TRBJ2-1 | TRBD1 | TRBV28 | CASRPKGTVNEQFF | TGTGCCAGCCGCCCAAAGGGGACAGTCAATGAGCAGTTCTTC
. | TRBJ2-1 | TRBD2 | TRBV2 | CASSDTSGYNEQFF | TGTGCCAGCAGTGACACTAGCGGATACAATGAGCAGTTCTTC
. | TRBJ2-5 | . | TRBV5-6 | CASSAATKTQYF | TGTGCCAGCTCCGCGGCTACGAAGACCCAGTACTTC
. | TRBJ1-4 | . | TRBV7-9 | CASTEVGGASPEKLFF | TGTGCCAGCACCGAAGTGGGGGGGGCATCGCCTGAAAAACTGTTTTTT
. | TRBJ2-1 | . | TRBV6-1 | CASSEIWASYNEQFF | TGTGCCAGCAGTGAAATATGGGCTTCCTACAATGAGCAGTTCTTC
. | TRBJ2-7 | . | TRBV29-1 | CSVVTSSYEQYF | TGCAGCGTTGTCACGAGCTCCTACGAGCAGTACTTC
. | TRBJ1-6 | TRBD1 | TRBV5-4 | CASSRDRGNSPLHF | TGTGCCAGCAGCCGGGACAGGGGTAATTCACCCCTCCACTTT
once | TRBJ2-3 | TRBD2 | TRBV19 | CASSTRLAGGIDTQYF | TGTGCCAGTAGTACTAGACTAGCGGGAGGAATAGATACGCAGTATTTT
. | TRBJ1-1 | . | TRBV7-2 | CASSLGGMNTEAFF | TGTGCCAGCAGCTTGGGGGGTATGAACACTGAAGCTTTCTTT
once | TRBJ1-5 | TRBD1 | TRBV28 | CASSDNRGSQPQHF | TGTGCCAGCAGTGATAACAGGGGTAGCCAGCCCCAGCATTTT
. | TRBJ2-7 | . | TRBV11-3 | CASSPTTRGEQYF | TGTGCCAGCAGCCCGACGACCCGCGGCGAGCAGTACTTC
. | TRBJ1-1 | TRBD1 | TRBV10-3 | CAISESTGVTEAFF | TGTGCCATCAGTGAGTCGACAGGGGTCACTGAAGCTTTCTTT
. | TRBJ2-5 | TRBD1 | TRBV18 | CASSPTRGNYQETRYF | TGTGCCAGCTCACCTACCAGGGGGAATTACCAAGAGACCCGGTACTTC
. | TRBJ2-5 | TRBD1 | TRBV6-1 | CASSRDSPETQYF | TGTGCCAGCAGTAGGGACAGCCCAGAGACCCAGTACTTC
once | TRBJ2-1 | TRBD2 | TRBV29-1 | CSGGLSGRATEQFF | TGCAGCGGGGGGTTAAGCGGGAGGGCCACTGAGCAGTTCTTC
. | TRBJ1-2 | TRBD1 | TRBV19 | CASSIPPGQGPSYGYTF | TGTGCCAGTAGTATACCCCCGGGACAGGGACCAAGCTATGGCTACACCTTC
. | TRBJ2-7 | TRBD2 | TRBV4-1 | CASSQTAGAGQYF | TGCGCCAGCAGCCAAACAGCGGGAGCGGGGCAGTACTTC
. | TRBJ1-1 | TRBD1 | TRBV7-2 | CASSVQGKGTEAFF | TGTGCCAGCAGCGTACAGGGGAAGGGCACTGAAGCTTTCTTT
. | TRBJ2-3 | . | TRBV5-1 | CASRGGGPADTQYF | TGCGCCAGCAGAGGGGGAGGGCCAGCAGATACGCAGTATTTT
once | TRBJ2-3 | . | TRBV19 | CASRRDPTDTQYF | TGTGCCAGTAGGCGGGACCCCACAGATACGCAGTATTTT
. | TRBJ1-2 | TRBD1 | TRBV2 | CASTPDRGYYGYTF | TGTGCCAGCACCCCGGACAGGGGCTACTATGGCTACACCTTC
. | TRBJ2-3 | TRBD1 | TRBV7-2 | CASSHPDRGTDTQYF | TGTGCCAGCAGCCACCCGGACAGGGGGACAGATACGCAGTATTTT
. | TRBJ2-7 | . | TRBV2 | CASRSGSQAYEQYF | TGTGCCAGCAGGTCGGGGTCACAGGCCTACGAGCAGTACTTC
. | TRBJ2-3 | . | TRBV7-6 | CASSLAPSTDTQYF | TGTGCCAGCAGCTTGGCCCCTAGCACAGATACGCAGTATTTT
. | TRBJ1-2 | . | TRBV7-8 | CASSPQGGGGGYTF | TGTGCCAGCAGCCCGCAAGGGGGAGGTGGTGGCTACACCTTC
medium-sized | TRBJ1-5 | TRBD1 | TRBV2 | CASSEGTGGYQPQHF | TGTGCCAGCAGTGAAGGGACAGGGGGTTATCAGCCCCAGCATTTT
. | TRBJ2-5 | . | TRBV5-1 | CASSLAGAEETQYF | TGCGCCAGCAGCTTGGCCGGGGCAGAAGAGACCCAGTACTTC
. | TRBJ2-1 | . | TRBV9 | CASSVAPGGSGGNEQFF | TGTGCCAGCAGCGTAGCCCCGGGGGGCTCAGGGGGTAATGAGCAGTTCTTC
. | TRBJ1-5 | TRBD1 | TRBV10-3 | CAISEGQGANQPQHF | TGTGCCATCAGTGAGGGGCAGGGGGCCAATCAGCCCCAGCATTTT
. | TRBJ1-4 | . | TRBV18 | CASSPGPAGGKLFF | TGTGCCAGCTCACCGGGACCGGCCGGGGGAAAACTGTTTTTT
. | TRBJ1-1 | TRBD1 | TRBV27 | CASRPQTGRLMTEAFF | TGTGCCAGCAGACCCCAGACAGGGAGGTTAATGACTGAAGCTTTCTTT
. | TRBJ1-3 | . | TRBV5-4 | CASSIRGNSGNTIYF | TGTGCCAGCAGCATTAGGGGGAATTCTGGAAACACCATATATTTT
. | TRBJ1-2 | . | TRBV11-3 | CASSLGSGCYGYTF | TGTGCCAGCAGCCTAGGGTCGGGCTGCTATGGCTACACCTTC
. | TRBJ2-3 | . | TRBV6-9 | CASPRNTQYF | TGTGCCAGCCCGAGGAATACGCAGTATTTT
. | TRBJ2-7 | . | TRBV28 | CASSLSVLYEQYF | TGTGCCAGCAGTTTATCGGTACTCTACGAGCAGTACTTC
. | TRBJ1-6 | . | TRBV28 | CASSLSGSGTSPLHF | TGTGCCAGCAGTTTATCCGGGAGTGGCACTTCACCCCTCCACTTT
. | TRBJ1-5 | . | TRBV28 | CASSLGGGSNQPQHF | TGTGCCAGCAGTTTAGGAGGGGGTAGCAATCAGCCCCAGCATTTT
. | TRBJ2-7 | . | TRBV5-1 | CASSLKGREQYF | TGCGCCAGCAGCTTGAAGGGGCGCGAGCAGTACTTC
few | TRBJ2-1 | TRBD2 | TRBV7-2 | CASSLAPAGGNEQFF | TGTGCCAGCAGCCTCGCGCCAGCGGGGGGCAATGAGCAGTTCTTC